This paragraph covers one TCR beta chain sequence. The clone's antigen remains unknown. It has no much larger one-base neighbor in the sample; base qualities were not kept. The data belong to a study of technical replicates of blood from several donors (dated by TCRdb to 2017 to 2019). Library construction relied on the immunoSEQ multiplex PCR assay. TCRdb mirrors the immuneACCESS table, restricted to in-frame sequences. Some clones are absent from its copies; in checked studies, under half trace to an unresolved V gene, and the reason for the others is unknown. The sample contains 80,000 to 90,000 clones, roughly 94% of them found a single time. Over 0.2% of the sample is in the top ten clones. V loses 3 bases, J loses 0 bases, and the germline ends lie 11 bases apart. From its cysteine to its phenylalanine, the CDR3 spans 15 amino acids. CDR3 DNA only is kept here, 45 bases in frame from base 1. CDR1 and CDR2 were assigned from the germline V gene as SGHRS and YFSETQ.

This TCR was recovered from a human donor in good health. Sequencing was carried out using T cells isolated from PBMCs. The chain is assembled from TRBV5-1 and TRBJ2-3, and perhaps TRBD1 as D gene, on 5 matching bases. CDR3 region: CASSSGAGSTDTQYF. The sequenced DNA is TGCGCCAGCAGCTCTGGGGCCGGAAGCACAGATACGCAGTATTTT. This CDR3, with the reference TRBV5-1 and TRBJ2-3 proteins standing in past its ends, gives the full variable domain KAGVTQTPRYLIKTRGQQVTLSCSPISGHRSVSWYQQTPGQGLQFLFEYFSETQRNKGNFPGRFSGRQFSNSRSEMNVSTLELGDSALYLCASSSGAGSTDTQYFGPGTRLTVL.